A single sample is the source of the 20 T cell receptor beta chains below, sequenced in a study of cytomegalovirus exposure and HLA in healthy donors. PCR was performed using 60 Vbeta and 13 Jbeta primers. Repertoires were generated with immunoSEQ multiplex PCR, while TCRdb's copy carries only in-frame clones and drops some. This repertoire shows around 65,000 clones, around 62% found once; its top ten account for around 17%. The source material was PBMCs. These receptors were taken from a man in his forties in good health and CMV-seropositive.

This clone has just a few counts. The chain couples TRBV18 to TRBJ2-7; D might be TRBD2 (5 bases). V was cut by 6 bases and J by 3 bases, with 12 bases left in between. Looked up from germline, CDR1 is KGHSH and CDR2 is LQKENI. The CDR3 contains 13 residues. The CDR3 DNA sequence: TGTGCCAGCTCGCCCGGGGTCCTCTACGAGCAGTACTTC. It translates to CASSPGVLYEQYF.

The V gene is TRBV6-5, the J gene TRBJ2-5, with TRBD1 identical over 8 bases. CDR1 and CDR2 from the germline V gene are MNHEY and SVGAGI. Trimming cost V 4 bases and J 5 bases; bases outside gene matches: 9. The CDR3 runs to 15 residues. For the CDR3, the DNA is TGTGCCAGCAGTTCCGTGGCAGGGGGCTTTGAGACCCAGTACTTC. This encodes CASSSVAGGFETQYF.

V usage is TRBV29-1 and J usage is TRBJ1-2; 7 positions match TRBD1. V trimming: 4 bases; J trimming: 4 bases; junction bases outside the gene matches: 3. CDR1 is SQVTM, CDR2 ANQGSEA, per germline. CDR3 length equals 12 residues. DNA for the CDR3: TGCAGCGTTGTTTACAGGGGCTATGGCTACACCTTC. Translation: CSVVYRGYGYTF.

CDR3 residues: CASRRQGLTEAFF. In DNA, the CDR3 is TGTGCCAGCAGGCGACAGGGGCTAACTGAAGCTTTCTTT. J is TRBJ1-1 and V is TRBV16; TRBD1 matches at 8 bases. V shed 6 bases and J 5 bases; nucleotides not matched to a gene: 5. The CDR3 is made up of 13 amino acids. The germline V gene has CDR1 KGHSY and CDR2 FQNENV.

The chain joins TRBV4-2 to TRBJ1-2; 7 nucleotides agree with TRBD1. The CDR3 covers 15 residues. V was pared by 4 bases and J by 0 bases, with 5 bases of the junction left unmatched. Germline CDR1 is LGHNA and CDR2 is YNFKEQ. This CDR3 reads CASSPGTAPNYGYTF. The CDR3 DNA reads as TGTGCCAGCAGCCCTGGGACAGCTCCTAACTATGGCTACACCTTC.

The V call is TRBV27, the J call TRBJ2-1, with 12 bases aligning to TRBD2. Germline V gene lookup returns CDR1 MNHEY and CDR2 SMNVEV (reference sequence). The V gene end was trimmed by 5 bases and the J gene end by 4 bases; junction bases not matched to a gene: 9. The CDR3 spans 17 residues. CDR3 nucleotide sequence: TGTGCCAGCAGTACCAGGACTAGCGGGGCAATATACAATGAGCAGTTCTTC. As protein: CASSTRTSGAIYNEQFF.

The V and J genes are TRBV5-6 and TRBJ2-3; TRBD2 might be the D (5 bases). The CDR3 contains 15 residues. V gave up 4 bases and J gave up 4 bases, with 16 bases separating them. In germline, CDR1 is SGHDT, CDR2 YYEEEE. CDR3 DNA: TGTGCCAGCAGCCTGAGGGCTGAGGAAGCAGATACGCAGTATTTT. Protein product: CASSLRAEEADTQYF.

This chain joins TRBV13 and TRBJ2-5; 8 bases line up with TRBD1. Germline-derived CDR1 and CDR2 are PRHDT and FYEKMQ (reference sequence). V lost 1 base to trimming and J lost 1 base; unmatched junction nucleotides: 2. The CDR3 is 15 amino acids. CDR3 residues: CASSLAGTGQETQYF. The CDR3 DNA sequence: TGTGCCAGCAGCTTAGCGGGGACAGGCCAAGAGACCCAGTACTTC.

The chain is built from TRBV30 and TRBJ1-2, with TRBD1 identical over 7 bases. The J segment lost 3 bases and the V segment lost 1 base, leaving 8 bases of the junction unmatched. Looked up from germline, CDR1 is GTSNPN and CDR2 is SVGIG (reference sequence). The CDR3 loop spans 15 amino acids. The CDR3, as DNA: TGTGCCTGGAGTGCTCCACTGGGACAGTACTATGGCTACACCTTC. Encoded protein: CAWSAPLGQYYGYTF.

The rearrangement links TRBV7-6 to TRBJ1-5; 8 bases are a match to TRBD1. The J segment lost 4 bases and the V segment lost 4 bases, leaving 3 bases of the junction unmatched. The germline V gene encodes CDR1 SGHVS and CDR2 FNYEAQ. CDR3 length: 14 amino acids. The CDR3 sequence is CASSSRQGNQPQHF. The CDR3 region has the DNA TGTGCCAGCAGCTCCCGACAGGGGAATCAGCCCCAGCATTTT.

This clone was picked up a small number of times. Other nucleotide sequences in the sample specify the same CDR3. This chain links TRBV19 with TRBJ2-3; possibly TRBD1 for D (6 bases). There are 13 residues in the CDR3. Germline V gene lookup returns CDR1 LNHDA and CDR2 SQIVND (reference sequence). Trimming shortened V by 4 bases and J by 4 bases, and 9 bases separated the two germline ends. The CDR3 DNA sequence: TGTGCCAGTAGTAGCAGGGGCGCAGATACGCAGTATTTT. Translated: CASSSRGADTQYF.

V gene TRBV7-9 combines with J gene TRBJ2-5; D possibly corresponds to TRBD1 (6 bases). The closer fit of TRBJ2-7 to the DNA end suggests the J call may be wrong. The CDR3 runs 14 residues. CDR1 is SEHNR and CDR2 is FQNEAQ in the germline V gene (reference sequence). The CDR3 coding sequence is TGTGCCAGCAGCTTAGCGGGGGCTAGCCGCGAGCAGTACTTC. Translating gives CASSLAGASREQYF.

The chain has TRBV15 and TRBJ2-7; D is uncertain. Trimming pared 0 bases from V and 2 bases from J, leaving 8 bases between. The germline V gene has CDR1 LNHNV and CDR2 YYDKDF (reference sequence). The CDR3 extends over 14 amino acids. CDR3 region: CATSRDLGAYEQYF. The CDR3 DNA sequence: TGTGCCACCAGCAGAGATTTAGGAGCCTACGAGCAGTACTTC.

This sequence joins TRBV4-3 and TRBJ2-3; 11 bases line up with TRBD1. CDR3 length equals 15 residues. CDR1 is LGHNA and CDR2 is YSLEER in the germline V gene. Trimming removed 4 bases from V and 1 base from J; junction bases left unmatched: 1. CDR3 sequence: CASSRTGGGTDTQYF. The CDR3 DNA reads as TGCGCCAGCAGCCGGACAGGGGGCGGCACAGATACGCAGTATTTT.

This clone was picked up one time. V is TRBV6-5 and J is TRBJ1-4; TRBD1 matches 8 bases. The CDR3 contains 15 residues. V was clipped by 3 bases and J by 8 bases; unmatched bases: 8. CDR1 and CDR2 (germline): MNHEY, SVGAGI. DNA for the CDR3: TGTGCCAGCAGTTATCTCCAGGGGGCTCGGGAAAAACTGTTTTTT. As protein: CASSYLQGAREKLFF.

This clone has just a few counts. V is TRBV5-1 and J is TRBJ1-2; D perhaps matches TRBD1 (5 bases). V lost 1 base to trimming and J lost 5 bases, with 9 bases between them. In germline, CDR1 is SGHRS, CDR2 YFSETQ. The length of the CDR3 is 13 residues. The CDR3 region has the DNA TGCGCCAGCAGCTTGACAGGACTATATGGCTACACCTTC. It specifies CASSLTGLYGYTF.

The rearrangement uses TRBV27 and TRBJ2-3; D gene uncertain. Germline CDR1 reads MNHEY; CDR2 reads SMNVEV (reference sequence). The CDR3 has 14 amino acids. Trimming removed 7 bases from V and 2 bases from J, with 13 bases in between. CDR3 sequence reads: CASTNQAYTDTQYF. The CDR3 bases are TGTGCCAGCACCAACCAGGCTTACACAGATACGCAGTATTTT.

This chain connects TRBV4-2 to TRBJ2-7; D possibly corresponds to TRBD1 (5 bases). Looked up from germline, CDR1 is LGHNA and CDR2 is YNFKEQ. The CDR3 totals 15 residues. Trimming cost V 0 bases and J 3 bases, with 12 bases left between them. DNA for the CDR3: TGTGCCAGCAGCCAAGATCCCGGACACGACTACGAGCAGTACTTC. This gives the protein CASSQDPGHDYEQYF.

As for this clone: One end of the junction varies from germline; a read error may be responsible. The genes are TRBV7-6 and TRBJ1-5; 7 bases agree with TRBD1. This CDR3 is 14 amino acids long. Germline V gene sequence: CDR1 SGHVS, CDR2 FNYEAQ. Here the CDR3 reads CAGSPRQGGQPQHF. The CDR3 DNA sequence: TGTGCCGGCAGCCCACGACAGGGTGGTCAGCCCCAGCATTTT. Drawing the rest from reference TRBV7-6 and TRBJ1-5, the complete variable domain is GAGVSQSPRYKVTKRGQDVALRCDPISGHVSLYWYRQALGQGPEFLTYFNYEAQQDKSGLPNDRFSAERPEGSISTLTIQRTEQRDSAMYRCAGSPRQGGQPQHFGDGTRLSIL.

The rearrangement joins TRBV7-2 to TRBJ2-3; 8 bases line up with TRBD1. CDR1 is SGHTA and CDR2 is FQGNSA in the germline V gene. The V segment lost 7 bases and the J segment 1 base; nucleotides outside the gene matches: 1. CDR3 size: 13 residues. The CDR3: CASKTGGTDTQYF. The CDR3 DNA is TGTGCCAGCAAGACAGGGGGCACAGATACGCAGTATTTT.